This T cell receptor (beta chain) stems from a study of shared T cell receptors in the human thymus. TCRdb keeps only in-frame clones here, not all; method: immunoSEQ multiplex PCR. The sample consists of over 450,000 clones, more than 75% of them appearing once. V was cut by 4 bases and J by 2 bases, with 18 bases left in between. Germline CDR1 is SGHRS and CDR2 is YFSETQ. CDR3 length equals 16 residues. The same sample was also used in a study of human thymus T cells. In that study: Donors were healthy Finnish infants having corrective surgery for congenital heart defects. Obtained as resections during corrective heart surgery, the thymus tissue was then studied. V and J gene usage appeared biased in thymic and blood repertoires. Related research examined unrelated individuals and reported that their thymic repertoires overlapped highly.

This TCR derives from a boy under two years old with a congenital heart defect. Sequences were obtained from thymocytes. The chain recombines TRBV5-1 with TRBJ1-1; no clear D gene. CDR3: CASSAGGEGGNTEAFF. Written as DNA, the CDR3 is TGCGCCAGCAGCGCCGGCGGGGAAGGCGGTAACACTGAAGCTTTCTTT.